This T cell receptor (beta chain) was profiled in a study of post-analysis software for immune sequencing data. Notes on the study in general: The study found TRBV5-6, TRBV5-1 and TRBV20-1 among five or six TRBV segments more frequent in patients than controls. Those samples that were prepared in the same batch co-clustered strongly by F measure.

Comment on this clonotype: Its specificity is not known.

Unique molecular identifiers were built into the TCR beta cDNA libraries. There were about 1 to 10 million T cells, and roughly 0.5 million cDNA molecules came from them. TCRdb redid the calling of the PCR reads with MiXCR, one entry per CDR3 protein. The data show 750,000 to 950,000 distinct CDR3 sequences, with approximately 44% seen just once and roughly 5% held by the top ten. Germline V gene data show CDR1 as MGHRA and CDR2 as YSYEKL. The CDR3 has 15 residues. J is TRBJ2-1 and V is TRBV4-1; D gene unclear. The J call may be wrong; the DNA end is better matched by TRBJ2-7. The sequence derives from a girl aged 5 to 17 with multiple sclerosis. The sample consisted of blood. CDR3 residues: CASSQAVGDYYEQYF. The DNA for the CDR3 is TGCGCCAGCAGCCAAGCGGTGGGCGATTACTACGAGCAGTACTTC.